The T cell receptor (beta chain) under discussion was sequenced for a study of T cell responses to AZD1222 COVID-19 vaccine. Study results and caveats: Only 5 or 6 AZD1222 recipients tested seropositive at baseline. The CD4 TCRs associated with vaccination extended across spike and predominated at 160-218 and 743-854. Following two doses of AZD1222, Spike-specific TCR breadth and depth rose. Nearly half of the spike-specific TCRs reportedly recognize variant regions that carry no mutations.

Note on this clone: Its target is unknown.

Assay used: immunoSEQ multiplex PCR; TCRdb lists only in-frame clones, some missing. This sample has about 130,000 clones; roughly nine tenths occur once, and the top ten carry under 2%. V gave up 5 bases and J gave up 13 bases, with 18 bases separating them. The CDR3 extends over 14 amino acids. CDR1 is SEHNR, CDR2 FQNEAQ, per germline (reference sequence). V and J are TRBV7-9 and TRBJ1-6; D gene unclear. The sequence derives from an adult in good health. The sequencing used peripheral blood, collected on day 0 of AZD1222 vaccination. In DNA, the CDR3 is TGTGCCAGCAGCGTTAACAGTGGGGATGACCCCCTCCACTTT. This gives the protein CASSVNSGDDPLHF.